Following are 7 T cell receptor beta chains from one sample sequenced in a study of neurological immune-mediated disorders. TCRdb passed the 5' RACE reads through MiXCR, listing each CDR3 protein once. The table includes roughly 31,000 distinct CDR3 sequences, roughly a quarter detected once. The specimen sequenced was CD4+ T cells from blood. Receptors originate from a man aged 45-65 years with HTLV-1-associated myelopathy (HAM/TSP).

The V call is TRBV7-3, the J call TRBJ2-3; 7 bases map to TRBD1. The ends lost 5 bases at V and 5 bases at J; junction bases unmatched: 4. CDR3 length: 13 residues. The germline V gene has CDR1 SGHTA and CDR2 FQGTGA. The CDR3 DNA reads as TGTGCCAGCAGCGGACAGGTAATAGATACGCAGTATTTT. This gives the protein CASSGQVIDTQYF. The whole variable domain, remainder taken from reference TRBV7-3 and TRBJ2-3, is GAGVSQTPSNKVTEKGKYVELRCDPISGHTALYWYRQSLGQGPEFLIYFQGTGAADDSGLPNDRFFAVRPEGSVSTLKIQRTERGDSAVYLCASSGQVIDTQYFGPGTRLTVL.

This clonotype came up many times. The V gene is TRBV20-1, the J gene TRBJ1-1; 7 positions match TRBD1. The CDR3 consists of 14 residues. Trimming removed 6 bases from V and 2 bases from J; junction bases left unmatched: 9. Germline CDR1 reads DFQATT; CDR2 reads SNEGSKA (reference sequence). CDR3 DNA: TGCAGTGCCCCCGGGGACAGTTCAAACACTGAAGCTTTCTTT. Its protein is CSAPGDSSNTEAFF.

This clonotype appeared many times. V usage is TRBV9 and J usage is TRBJ2-1; TRBD1 agrees at 9 bases. The germline V gene encodes CDR1 SGDLS and CDR2 YYNGEE. The CDR3 spans 16 residues. J gave up 1 base and V 4 bases, and 6 bases lay outside the gene matches. CDR3 residues: CASSSRQGGSYNEQFF. The CDR3 coding sequence is TGTGCCAGCAGCTCCCGACAGGGGGGGTCCTACAATGAGCAGTTCTTC.

This clonotype came up many times. The chain is built from TRBV3-1 and TRBJ1-1; D is perhaps TRBD1 (5 bases). CDR1 is LGHDT and CDR2 is YNNKEL in the germline V gene (reference sequence). V lost 5 bases and J 5 bases, leaving 15 bases between the germline ends. This CDR3 has 14 amino acids. Written as DNA, the CDR3 is TGTGCCAGCAGCTACAAACGGGGGGGAACTGAAGCTTTCTTT. This encodes CASSYKRGGTEAFF.

This clonotype was counted at least ten times. This chain links TRBV27 with TRBJ1-2; 8 nucleotides agree with TRBD1. Germline V gives CDR1 MNHEY, CDR2 SMNVEV (reference sequence). The CDR3 has 18 residues. V dropped 5 bases and J dropped 4; count of bases not matched to a gene: 18. CDR3 sequence reads: CASSLHRGTGLSSYGYTF. In nucleotides, the CDR3 is TGTGCCAGCAGTCTACACCGGGGGACAGGTTTGAGCTCCTATGGCTACACCTTC.

This clonotype was counted ten times or more. This chain uses TRBV15 with TRBJ1-6; perhaps TRBD1 as D (5 bases). Looked up from germline, CDR1 is LNHNV and CDR2 is YYDKDF (reference sequence). The CDR3 consists of 15 residues. The V and J ends lost 0 bases and 9 bases respectively, with 12 bases between them. The CDR3 DNA is TGTGCCACCAGCAGAGATCCGCAGGGAAGTTCACCCCTCCACTTT. It yields the protein CATSRDPQGSSPLHF.

This clonotype was seen a handful of times. The V and J genes are TRBV10-1 and TRBJ1-5; 9 positions agree with TRBD1. The CDR3 is 18 amino acids. The V gene's germline CDR1 is WNHNN and CDR2 SYGVQD (reference sequence). Germline trimming cut 9 bases from V and 0 bases from J; bases unmatched to any gene: 15. CDR3 nucleotides: TGCGCCAGTAAAACCGTGGGACAGGGTCAGGATAGCAATCAGCCCCAGCATTTT. Residues: CASKTVGQGQDSNQPQHF.